These 27 T cell receptor beta chains came from one sample sequenced in a study of radiotherapy plus CTLA-4 blockade in lung cancer. Sequenced by immunoSEQ multiplex PCR; TCRdb stores in-frame clones only, minus some. Of approximately 82,000 clones listed, roughly four fifths are singletons. This specimen consisted of peripheral blood, obtained from a patient treated with radiotherapy plus ipilimumab. These receptor sequences come from a human donor with non-small cell lung cancer that progressed on radiotherapy plus ipilimumab.

The rearrangement uses TRBV6-5 and TRBJ2-7; a possible D gene is TRBD1 (6 bases). This CDR3 comprises 13 residues. Germline CDR1 reads MNHEY; CDR2 reads SVGAGI. V was cut by 4 bases and J by 4 bases, with 11 bases left in between. CDR3 protein: CASSSTGQYEQYF. The DNA for the CDR3 is TGTGCCAGCAGTTCCACAGGACAGTACGAGCAGTACTTC.

This clone appeared once. V usage is TRBV5-8 and J usage is TRBJ2-1; no firm D call. The CDR3 length is 12 residues. V lost 0 bases and J lost 7, with 5 bases in between. Germline V lookup: CDR1 SGHTS, CDR2 YDEGEE. CDR3 in amino acids: CASSLGWNEQFF. CDR3 nucleotides: TGTGCCAGCAGCTTGGGGTGGAATGAGCAGTTCTTC.

The chain combines TRBV4-3 with TRBJ2-7; D unclear. Trimming pared 4 bases from V and 2 bases from J, leaving 15 bases between. Germline CDR1 and CDR2: LGHNA and YSLEER. CDR3 length: 15 amino acids. The CDR3 loop is CASSPFLESTYEQYF. The CDR3 DNA sequence: TGCGCCAGCAGCCCCTTTCTGGAAAGTACCTACGAGCAGTACTTC.

The chain joins TRBV30 to TRBJ1-5, with 9 bases lining up with TRBD1. The CDR3 is made up of 15 amino acids. V dropped 3 bases and J dropped 4; count of bases not matched to a gene: 7. Germline V gives CDR1 GTSNPN, CDR2 SVGIG (reference sequence). The CDR3 DNA reads TGTGCCTGGAGGTACCCCGGGACAGGGAATCAGCCCCAGCATTTT. This codes for CAWRYPGTGNQPQHF.

The chain uses TRBV5-4 and TRBJ2-5; TRBD1 matches at 7 bases. V lost 10 bases to trimming and J lost 4 bases; unmatched junction nucleotides: 10. The germline V gene encodes CDR1 SGHNT and CDR2 YYREEE (reference sequence). The length of the CDR3 is 13 residues. Here the CDR3 reads CASSRGPGETQYF. DNA of the CDR3: TGTGCCTCCTCGAGGGGGCCGGGAGAGACCCAGTACTTC.

The rearrangement links TRBV7-8 to TRBJ2-2; 10 bases align to TRBD2. V shed 1 base and J 4 bases; nucleotides not matched to a gene: 6. CDR3 length: 17 amino acids. Germline-derived CDR1 and CDR2 are SGHVS and FQNEAQ. The CDR3 loop reads CASSLGASGGFTGELFF. CDR3 coding DNA: TGTGCCAGCAGCTTAGGGGCTAGCGGGGGCTTCACCGGGGAGCTGTTTTTT.

The CDR3 sequence: CASSTAGGSPLHF. In DNA form, the CDR3 reads TGTGCCAGCAGCACAGCAGGGGGTTCACCCCTCCACTTT. The chain carries TRBV9 and TRBJ1-6; 7 bases line up with TRBD1. Trimming at V came to 4 bases and at J to 9 bases, leaving 4 bases not matched to a gene. The CDR3 extends over 13 amino acids. Germline CDR1 and CDR2: SGDLS and YYNGEE.

This clone has more than one count but fewer than ten. The chain links TRBV9 to TRBJ2-5; 9 bases line up with TRBD2. In germline, CDR1 is SGDLS, CDR2 YYNGEE. V dropped 0 bases and J dropped 1; count of bases not matched to a gene: 7. The CDR3 is 17 residues long. This chain's CDR3 is CASSVALAGWGQETQYF. Written as DNA, the CDR3 is TGTGCCAGCAGCGTAGCCCTAGCGGGGTGGGGCCAAGAGACCCAGTACTTC. The full variable domain, completed using reference TRBV9 and TRBJ2-5, is DSGVTQTPKHLITATGQRVTLRCSPRSGDLSVYWYQQSLDQGLQFLIQYYNGEERAKGNILERFSAQQFPDLHSELNLSSLELGDSALYFCASSVALAGWGQETQYFGPGTRLLVL.

The chain carries TRBV6-4 and TRBJ1-1; TRBD1 is a possible D gene (5 bases). Germline values: CDR1 MRHNA, CDR2 SNTAGT. The germline V and J ends were trimmed by 6 bases and 1 base, with 12 bases remaining between them. CDR3 length equals 14 residues. In DNA form, the CDR3 reads TGTGCCAGCAGGGCCTCGGGGGGGAACACTGAAGCTTTCTTT. It is translated as CASRASGGNTEAFF.

V and J are TRBV2 and TRBJ2-3; 11 bases line up with TRBD2. J lost 3 bases, V lost 2 bases, and 4 bases had no gene match. The CDR3 loop spans 16 amino acids. Germline loops: CDR1 SNHLY, CDR2 FYNNEI. The CDR3 is CASSEMASGRTDTQYF. In DNA form, the CDR3 reads TGTGCCAGCAGTGAAATGGCTAGCGGGAGGACAGATACGCAGTATTTT.

This chain connects TRBV30 to TRBJ2-4; TRBD2 aligns across 10 bases. This CDR3 is 15 amino acids long. The V gene's germline CDR1 is GTSNPN and CDR2 SVGIG (reference sequence). J gave up 9 bases and V 1 base, and 9 bases lay outside the gene matches. The CDR3 DNA follows: TGTGCCTGGAGTGACCCTAGCGGGGGTAGGGGCATTCAGTACTTC. Its translation is CAWSDPSGGRGIQYF.

V gene TRBV5-6 combines with J gene TRBJ1-2; D unresolved. Trimming pared 4 bases from V and 6 bases from J, leaving 16 bases between. This CDR3 region has 14 residues. Germline CDR1 reads SGHDT; CDR2 reads YYEEEE. The CDR3 sequence: CASSARVRADGYTF. The CDR3 DNA reads TGTGCCAGCAGCGCTCGCGTGAGGGCTGATGGCTACACCTTC.

V and J are TRBV27 and TRBJ2-7; 10 positions agree with TRBD1. V shed 6 bases and J 5 bases; nucleotides not matched to a gene: 7. Germline CDR1 is MNHEY and CDR2 is SMNVEV (reference sequence). This CDR3 is 14 amino acids long. For the CDR3, the DNA is TGTGCCAGCAGACAGCCGGGACAGGGGCACGAGCAGTACTTC. Protein product: CASRQPGQGHEQYF.

The chain has TRBV5-1 and TRBJ1-4; D perhaps matches TRBD1 (5 bases). Germline CDR1 and CDR2: SGHRS and YFSETQ. The V gene lost 4 bases and the J gene lost 4 bases, with 8 bases spanning the gap. The CDR3 is 13 residues long. The CDR3 nucleotides are TGCGCCAGCAGCAATCAGGGTAATGAAAAACTGTTTTTT. As protein: CASSNQGNEKLFF.

The rearrangement joins TRBV6-5 to TRBJ1-5; the D is unclear. Trimming removed 6 bases at V and 3 bases at J, with 6 bases between. CDR1 MNHEY and CDR2 SVGAGI come from the germline V gene. This CDR3 has 12 residues. Here the CDR3 reads CASRSPNQPQHF. The CDR3 DNA reads TGTGCCAGCAGGAGCCCCAATCAGCCCCAGCATTTT.

The rearrangement joins TRBV23-1 to TRBJ2-5; 9 positions match TRBD1. TRBV23-1 is an ORF, and what it does is uncertain. V was pared by 7 bases and J by 2 bases, with 11 bases of the junction left unmatched. This CDR3 is 16 amino acids long. In nucleotides, the CDR3 is TGCGCCAGCAATTTGGATTGGGACAGGGCACAAGAGACCCAGTACTTC. This encodes CASNLDWDRAQETQYF.

This clone was seen a handful of times. The V and J genes are TRBV5-4 and TRBJ2-5; D unclear. Trimming left V 0 bases short and J 3 bases short, with 6 bases between. From germline, CDR1 is SGHNT and CDR2 YYREEE (reference sequence). The CDR3 covers 13 residues. The CDR3 loop is CASSLASEETQYF. Written as DNA, the CDR3 is TGTGCCAGCAGCTTGGCTTCGGAAGAGACCCAGTACTTC.

The CDR3 DNA is TGTGCCAGCAGGGGCCTCGGGGGCTCTTCTGGGGCCAACGTCCTGACTTTC. Protein product: CASRGLGGSSGANVLTF. V and J are TRBV11-3 and TRBJ2-6; D is tentatively TRBD1 or TRBD2 (6 bases each). V shed 6 bases and J shed 1 base, with 16 bases lying between them. The germline V gene has CDR1 SGHNT and CDR2 YENEEA. The CDR3 has 17 amino acids.

Points on this clone: Within the sample, other DNA sequences also encode this same CDR3. The chain joins TRBV9 to TRBJ1-5, with 7 bases lining up with TRBD1. CDR1 SGDLS and CDR2 YYNGEE come from the germline V gene. The CDR3 sequence is 14 residues long. Trimming took 3 bases from V and 2 from J; bases not matched to a gene: 2. The CDR3: CASSAGQGNQPQHF. The CDR3 bases are TGTGCCAGCAGCGCCGGACAGGGCAATCAGCCCCAGCATTTT.

The chain joins TRBV6-4 to TRBJ1-6; D not certain. The CDR3 is 19 amino acids. The V gene's germline CDR1 is MRHNA and CDR2 SNTAGT. Trimming stripped 5 bases from V and 0 bases from J, with 20 bases between. The CDR3 reads CASSLEQRAVSSYNSPLHF. CDR3 nucleotide sequence: TGTGCCAGCAGTCTGGAGCAAAGAGCTGTTAGCTCCTATAATTCACCCCTCCACTTT.

The chain links TRBV7-9 to TRBJ2-3; TRBD2 matches 10 bases. The CDR3 extends over 16 amino acids. J was trimmed by 2 bases and V by 6 bases; bases with no gene match: 8. Germline V CDR1 and CDR2: SEHNR, FQNEAQ (reference sequence). This CDR3 reads CASSPLAGAYTDTQYF. CDR3 coding DNA: TGTGCCAGCAGTCCCCTAGCGGGGGCCTACACAGATACGCAGTATTTT.

CDR3 sequence reads: CASSSQGGGHNEQFF. CDR3 nucleotide sequence: TGTGCCAGCAGCTCTCAGGGCGGTGGCCACAATGAGCAGTTCTTC. The V gene is TRBV9, the J gene TRBJ2-1, with D tentatively TRBD1 (5 bases). The germline V and J ends were trimmed by 4 bases and 5 bases, with 16 bases remaining between them. Germline V gives CDR1 SGDLS, CDR2 YYNGEE. CDR3 length equals 15 residues.

The V and J genes are TRBV7-9 and TRBJ2-1; TRBD2 matches at 8 bases. Trimming took 4 bases from V and 9 from J; bases not matched to a gene: 11. This CDR3 is 15 amino acids long. Germline V CDR1 and CDR2: SEHNR, FQNEAQ (reference sequence). The CDR3 coding sequence is TGTGCCAGCAGCTCCCCGGGGGGGGATTTTCGTGAGCAGTTCTTC. Translating it yields CASSSPGGDFREQFF.

This chain links TRBV5-1 with TRBJ2-1; 8 bases fit TRBD2. The CDR3 totals 16 residues. The V gene's germline CDR1 is SGHRS and CDR2 YFSETQ. V was clipped by 0 bases and J by 9 bases; unmatched bases: 11. CDR3 in amino acids: CASSLDPGTRSGEQFF. CDR3 in DNA: TGCGCCAGCAGCTTGGACCCCGGGACTAGGTCGGGTGAGCAGTTCTTC.

The chain has TRBV29-1 and TRBJ1-5; D not resolved. In germline, CDR1 is SQVTM, CDR2 ANQGSEA. The CDR3 sequence is 13 residues long. The ends were cut back, 5 bases at V and 1 base at J, with 9 bases in the middle. CDR3 sequence: CSVLLDSNQPQHF. CDR3 DNA: TGCAGCGTTCTACTGGACAGCAATCAGCCCCAGCATTTT.

The J gene is TRBJ2-2, the V gene TRBV9, with 10 bases identical to TRBD2. J gave up 2 bases and V 3 bases, and 7 bases lay outside the gene matches. This CDR3 region has 17 residues. Germline V lookup: CDR1 SGDLS, CDR2 YYNGEE. In nucleotides, the CDR3 is TGTGCCAGCAGCGCTCTTAGCGGGGGGACTAACACCGGGGAGCTGTTTTTT. Its translation is CASSALSGGTNTGELFF.

The chain employs TRBV30 and TRBJ1-3; a possible D gene is TRBD1 (5 bases). Looked up from germline, CDR1 is GTSNPN and CDR2 is SVGIG (reference sequence). CDR3 size: 16 residues. Trimming left V 2 bases short and J 4 bases short, with 18 bases between. CDR3 region: CAWSPPRGGWGNTIYF. As DNA, the CDR3 is TGTGCCTGGAGTCCGCCTAGGGGAGGTTGGGGAAACACCATATATTTT.